This T cell receptor beta chain was sequenced during a study of cytomegalovirus exposure and HLA in healthy donors. General study findings and limits: In vitro data verified three CMV-associated chains as specific for CMV antigens. The authors considered a cluster of highly shared sequence variants likely to be a sequencing artifact.

A word on this clone: No antigen is known for it.

PCR used 60 Vbeta primers and 13 Jbeta primers. Produced via immunoSEQ multiplex PCR; TCRdb's table is partial and in-frame only. There are about 160,000 clones in the sample; approximately 76% occur only once, and approximately 2% lies in the top ten. This TCR derives from a female donor in good health and CMV-seronegative. The source material was PBMCs.

CDR3 DNA sequence: TGTGCCAGTGCCGGGACAGGGGGCGCCGAGACCCAGTACTTC. This gives the protein CASAGTGGAETQYF. The rearrangement joins TRBV19 to TRBJ2-5, with TRBD1 identical over 12 bases. In germline, CDR1 is LNHDA, CDR2 SQIVND (reference sequence). Germline trimming cut 8 bases from V and 5 bases from J; bases unmatched to any gene: 6. The CDR3 is made up of 14 amino acids.